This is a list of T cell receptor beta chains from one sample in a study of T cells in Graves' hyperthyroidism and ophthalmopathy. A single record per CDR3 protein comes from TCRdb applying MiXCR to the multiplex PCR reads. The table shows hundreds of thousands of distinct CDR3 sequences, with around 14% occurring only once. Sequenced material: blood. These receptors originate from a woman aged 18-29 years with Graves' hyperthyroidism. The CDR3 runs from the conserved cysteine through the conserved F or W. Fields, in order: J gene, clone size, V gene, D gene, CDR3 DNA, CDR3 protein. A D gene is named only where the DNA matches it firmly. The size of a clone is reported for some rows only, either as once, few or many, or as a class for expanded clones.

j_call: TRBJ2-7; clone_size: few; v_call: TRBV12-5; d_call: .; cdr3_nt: TGTGCTAGTGGTTTTCCCCGTTACGAGCAGTACTTC; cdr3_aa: CASGFPRYEQYF
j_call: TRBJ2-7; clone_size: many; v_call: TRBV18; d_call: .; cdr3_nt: TGTGCCAGCTCACCAAAGGACAGAGCCTACGAGCAGTACTTC; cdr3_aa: CASSPKDRAYEQYF
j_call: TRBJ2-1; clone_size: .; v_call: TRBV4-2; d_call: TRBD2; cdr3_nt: TGTGCCAGCAGCCAAGAAGATGGGGGACTAGCGGCAAGGTATGAGCAGTTCTTC; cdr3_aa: CASSQEDGGLAARYEQFF
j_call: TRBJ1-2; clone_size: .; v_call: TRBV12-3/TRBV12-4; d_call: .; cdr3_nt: TGTGCCAGCAGTTTCATAGGGGGTAGGCATGGCTACACCTTC; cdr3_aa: CASSFIGGRHGYTF
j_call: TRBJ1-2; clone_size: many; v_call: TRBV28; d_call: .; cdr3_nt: TGTGCCAGCAGTTTACCTAACTATGGCTACACCTTC; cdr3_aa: CASSLPNYGYTF
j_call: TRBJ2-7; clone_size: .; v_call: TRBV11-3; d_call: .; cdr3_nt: TGTGCCAGCAGCTTAGACGGGGGCTACAATGAGCAGTACTTC; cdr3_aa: CASSLDGGYNEQYF
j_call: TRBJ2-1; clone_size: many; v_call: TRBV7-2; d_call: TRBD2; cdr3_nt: TGTGCCAGCAGCTTAGAGACTAGCGGGGACAATGAGCAGTTCTTC; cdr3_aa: CASSLETSGDNEQFF
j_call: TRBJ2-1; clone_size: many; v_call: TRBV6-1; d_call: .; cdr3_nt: TGTGCCAGCAGTCGGACGGGGAGGCCCTACAATGAGCAGTTCTTC; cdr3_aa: CASSRTGRPYNEQFF
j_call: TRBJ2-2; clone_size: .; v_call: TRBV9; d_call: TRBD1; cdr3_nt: TGTGCCAGCAGCGTAGCGCGGACAGGGAGGACGACCGGGGAGCTGTTTTTT; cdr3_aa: CASSVARTGRTTGELFF
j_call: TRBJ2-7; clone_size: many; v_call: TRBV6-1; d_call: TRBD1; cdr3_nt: TGTGCCAGCAGTGAAGCTGGGGACAGCTCCTACGAGCAGTACTTC; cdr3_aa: CASSEAGDSSYEQYF
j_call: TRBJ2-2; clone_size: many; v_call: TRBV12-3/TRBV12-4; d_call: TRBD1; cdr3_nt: TGTGCCAGCACCCGGACAGGGTTCACCGGGGAGCTGTTTTTT; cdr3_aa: CASTRTGFTGELFF
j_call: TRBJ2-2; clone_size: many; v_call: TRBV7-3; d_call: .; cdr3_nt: TGTGCCAGCAGCGCGTCGGGGTCCGGGGAGCTGTTTTTT; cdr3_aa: CASSASGSGELFF
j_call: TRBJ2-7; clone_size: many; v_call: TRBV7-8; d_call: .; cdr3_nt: TGTGCCAGCAGCTTACGGGGAGAATTCTACGAGCAGTACTTC; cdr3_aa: CASSLRGEFYEQYF
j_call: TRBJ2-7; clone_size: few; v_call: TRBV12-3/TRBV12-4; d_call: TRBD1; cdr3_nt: TGTGCCAGCAGTTTTTGGGACAGAATATACGAGCAGTACTTC; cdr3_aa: CASSFWDRIYEQYF
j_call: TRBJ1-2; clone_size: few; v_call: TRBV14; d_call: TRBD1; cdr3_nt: TGTGCCAGCAGCCAGAGTGGGACAGGTCTCGGAGGCTACACCTTC; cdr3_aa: CASSQSGTGLGGYTF
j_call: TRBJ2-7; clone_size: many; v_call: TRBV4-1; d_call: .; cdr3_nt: TGCGCCAGCAGCCAAGGGATTGGCTCCTACGAGCAGTACTTC; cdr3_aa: CASSQGIGSYEQYF
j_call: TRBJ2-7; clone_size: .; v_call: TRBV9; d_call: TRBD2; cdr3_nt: TGTGCCAGCAGCGGAACTAGCGGGGGGATGGAGCAGTACTTC; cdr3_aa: CASSGTSGGMEQYF
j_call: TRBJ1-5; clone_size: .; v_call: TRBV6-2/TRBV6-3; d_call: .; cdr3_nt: TGTGCCAGCACCACCACCCCCCGGGGAATTGGCAATCAGCCCCAGCATTTT; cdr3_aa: CASTTTPRGIGNQPQHF
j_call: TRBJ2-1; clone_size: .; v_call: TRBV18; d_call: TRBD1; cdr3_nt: TGTGCCAGCTCACCGCCCGGGACAGGGTTAATTGAGCAGTTCTTC; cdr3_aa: CASSPPGTGLIEQFF
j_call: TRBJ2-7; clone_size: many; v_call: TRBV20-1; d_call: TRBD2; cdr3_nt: TGCAGTGCTAGGGGACTAGGAGGGTACGAGCAGTACTTC; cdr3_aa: CSARGLGGYEQYF
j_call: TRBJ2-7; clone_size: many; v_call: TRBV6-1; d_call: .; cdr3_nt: TGTGCCAGCAGGCCAGGGACATGGACGGAAGGCGAGCAGTACTTC; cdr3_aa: CASRPGTWTEGEQYF
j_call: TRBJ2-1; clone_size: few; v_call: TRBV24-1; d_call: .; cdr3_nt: TGTGCCACCAGTGACGAGGGCAGGAGCTCCTACAATGAGCAGTTCTTC; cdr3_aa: CATSDEGRSSYNEQFF